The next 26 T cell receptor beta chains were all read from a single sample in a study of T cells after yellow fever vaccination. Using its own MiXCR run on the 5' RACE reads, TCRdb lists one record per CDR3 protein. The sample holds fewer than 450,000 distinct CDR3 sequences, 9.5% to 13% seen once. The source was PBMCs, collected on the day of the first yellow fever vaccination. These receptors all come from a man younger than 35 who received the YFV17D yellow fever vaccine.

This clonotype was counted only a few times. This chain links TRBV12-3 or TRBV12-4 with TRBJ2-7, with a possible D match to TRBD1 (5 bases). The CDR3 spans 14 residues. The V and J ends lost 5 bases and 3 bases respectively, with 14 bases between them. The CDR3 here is CASSLERGIYEQYF. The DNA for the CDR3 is TGTGCCAGCAGTCTTGAAAGGGGTATCTACGAGCAGTACTTC.

The CDR3 DNA is TGCAGTGCTAGGACCCATACAGGTTCCTACGAGCAGTACGTC. Translating gives CSARTHTGSYEQYV. V usage is TRBV20-1 and J usage is TRBJ2-7; maybe TRBD1 (5 bases). This CDR3 contains 14 residues. Per the germline V gene, CDR1 is DFQATT and CDR2 is SNEGSKA (reference sequence). V lost 3 bases to trimming and J lost 1 base, with 13 bases between them.

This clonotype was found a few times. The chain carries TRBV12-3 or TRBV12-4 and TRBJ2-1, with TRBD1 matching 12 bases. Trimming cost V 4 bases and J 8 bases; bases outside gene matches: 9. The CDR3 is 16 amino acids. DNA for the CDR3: TGTGCCAGCAGTTCTGGGGACAGGGGGCGCGTAGATGAGCAGTTCTTC. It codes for CASSSGDRGRVDEQFF.

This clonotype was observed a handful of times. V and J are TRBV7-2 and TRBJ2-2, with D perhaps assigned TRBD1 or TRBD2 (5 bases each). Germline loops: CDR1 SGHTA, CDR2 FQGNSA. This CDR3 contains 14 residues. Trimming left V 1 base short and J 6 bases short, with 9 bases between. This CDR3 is CASSLGGVPGELFF. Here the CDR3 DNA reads TGTGCCAGCAGCTTAGGAGGGGTTCCCGGGGAGCTGTTTTTT.

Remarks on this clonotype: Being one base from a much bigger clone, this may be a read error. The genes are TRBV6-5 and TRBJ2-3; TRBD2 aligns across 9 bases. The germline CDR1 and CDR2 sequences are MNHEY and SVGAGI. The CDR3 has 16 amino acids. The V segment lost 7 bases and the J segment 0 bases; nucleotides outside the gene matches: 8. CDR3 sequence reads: CASNYSSGASTDTQYF. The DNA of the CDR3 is TGTGCCAGCAATTATTCTAGCGGGGCGAGCACAGATACGCAGTATTTT.

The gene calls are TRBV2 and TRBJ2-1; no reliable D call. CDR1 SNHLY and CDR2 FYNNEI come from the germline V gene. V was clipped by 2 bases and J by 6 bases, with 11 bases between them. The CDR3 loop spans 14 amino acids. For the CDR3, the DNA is TGTGCCAGCAGTGAAAACAGTCTCAGCAATGAGCAGTTCTTC. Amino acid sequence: CASSENSLSNEQFF.

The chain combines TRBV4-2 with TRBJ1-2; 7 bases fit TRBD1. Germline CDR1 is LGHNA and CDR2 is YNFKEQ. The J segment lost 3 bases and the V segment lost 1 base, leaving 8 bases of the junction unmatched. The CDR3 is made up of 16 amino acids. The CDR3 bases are TGTGCCAGCAGCCAAGCATCCTTAGACAGGGACTATGGCTACACCTTC. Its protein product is CASSQASLDRDYGYTF.

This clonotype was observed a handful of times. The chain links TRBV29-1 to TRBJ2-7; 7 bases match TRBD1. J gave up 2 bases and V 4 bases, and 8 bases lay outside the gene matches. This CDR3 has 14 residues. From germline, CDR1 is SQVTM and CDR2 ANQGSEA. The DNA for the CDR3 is TGCAGCGTTGCGGGGACAGCTACTACCTACGAGCAGTACTTC. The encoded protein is CSVAGTATTYEQYF.

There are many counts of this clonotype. The CDR3 reads CASSQRTSSADNSPLHF. CDR3 DNA: TGTGCCAGCAGCCAGAGGACCAGTTCCGCCGATAATTCACCCCTCCACTTT. The chain joins TRBV14 to TRBJ1-6, with D unclear. Germline V gene sequence: CDR1 SGHDN, CDR2 FVKESK. V was pared by 3 bases and J by 5 bases, with 17 bases between. The CDR3 loop spans 17 amino acids.

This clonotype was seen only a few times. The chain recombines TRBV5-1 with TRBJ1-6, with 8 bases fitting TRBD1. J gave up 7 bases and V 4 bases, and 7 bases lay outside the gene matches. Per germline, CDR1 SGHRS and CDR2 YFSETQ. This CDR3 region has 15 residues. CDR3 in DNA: TGCGCCAGCAGCCGTCAGGGACAGGAGAATTCACCCCTCCACTTT. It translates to CASSRQGQENSPLHF.

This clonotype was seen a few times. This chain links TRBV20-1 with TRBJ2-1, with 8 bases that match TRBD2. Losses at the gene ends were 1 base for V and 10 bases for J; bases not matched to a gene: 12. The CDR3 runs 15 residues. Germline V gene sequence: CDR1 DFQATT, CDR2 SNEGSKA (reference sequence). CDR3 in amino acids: CSARGLIGGAGEQFF. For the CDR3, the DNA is TGCAGTGCTAGAGGGCTTATCGGGGGGGCCGGGGAGCAGTTCTTC.

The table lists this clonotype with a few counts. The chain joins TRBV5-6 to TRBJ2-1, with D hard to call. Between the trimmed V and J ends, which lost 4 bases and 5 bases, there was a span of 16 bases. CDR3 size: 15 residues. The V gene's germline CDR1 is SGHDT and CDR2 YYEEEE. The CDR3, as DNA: TGTGCCAGCAGCCTAAGATATGGCTGGAACAATGAGCAGTTCTTC. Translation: CASSLRYGWNNEQFF.

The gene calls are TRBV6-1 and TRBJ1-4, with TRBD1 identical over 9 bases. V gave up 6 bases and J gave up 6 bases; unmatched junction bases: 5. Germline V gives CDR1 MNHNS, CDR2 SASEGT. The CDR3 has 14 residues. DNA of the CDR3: TGTGCCAGCAGCTCCAGGACAGGGGATGAAAAACTGTTTTTT. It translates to CASSSRTGDEKLFF.

The CDR3 DNA follows: TGTGCCAGCAGCCAAGGAATAGTAACGGGGGAGGAGACCCAGTACTTC. This sequence encodes CASSQGIVTGEETQYF. The chain has TRBV3-1 and TRBJ2-5; TRBD2 might be the D (6 bases). V was cut by 1 base and J by 5 bases, with 17 bases left in between. CDR3 length: 16 amino acids. Germline CDR1 reads LGHDT; CDR2 reads YNNKEL (reference sequence).

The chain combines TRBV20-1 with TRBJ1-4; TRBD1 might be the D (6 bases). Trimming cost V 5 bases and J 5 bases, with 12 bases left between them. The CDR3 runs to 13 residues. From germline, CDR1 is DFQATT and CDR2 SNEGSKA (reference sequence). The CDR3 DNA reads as TGCAGTGCTCCAGGGGTTGGGAATGAAAAACTGTTTTTT. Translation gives CSAPGVGNEKLFF.

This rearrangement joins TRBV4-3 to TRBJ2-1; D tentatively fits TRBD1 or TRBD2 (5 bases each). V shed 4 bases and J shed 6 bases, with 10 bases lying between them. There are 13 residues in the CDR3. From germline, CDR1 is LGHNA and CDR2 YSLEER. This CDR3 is CASSLGTFNEQFF. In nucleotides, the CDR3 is TGCGCCAGCAGCCTTGGGACCTTCAATGAGCAGTTCTTC.

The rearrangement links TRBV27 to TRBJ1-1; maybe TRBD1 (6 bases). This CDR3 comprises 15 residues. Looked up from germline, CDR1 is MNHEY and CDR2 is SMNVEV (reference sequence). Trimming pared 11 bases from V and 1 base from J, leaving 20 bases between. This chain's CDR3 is CAARGGRQTNTEAFF. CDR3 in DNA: TGTGCCGCTAGGGGGGGGCGGCAGACGAACACTGAAGCTTTCTTT.

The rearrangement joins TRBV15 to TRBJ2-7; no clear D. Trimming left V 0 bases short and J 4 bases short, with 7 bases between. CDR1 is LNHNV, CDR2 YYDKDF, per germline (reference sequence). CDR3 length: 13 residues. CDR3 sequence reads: CATSRDLPYEQYF. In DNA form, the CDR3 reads TGTGCCACCAGCAGAGATCTCCCGTACGAGCAGTACTTC.

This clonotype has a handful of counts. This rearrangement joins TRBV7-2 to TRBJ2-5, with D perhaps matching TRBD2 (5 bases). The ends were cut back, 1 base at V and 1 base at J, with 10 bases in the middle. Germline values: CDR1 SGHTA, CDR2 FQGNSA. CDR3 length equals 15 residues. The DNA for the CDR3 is TGTGCCAGCAGCTTAGGGGCTAGCCTCCAAGAGACCCAGTACTTC. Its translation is CASSLGASLQETQYF.

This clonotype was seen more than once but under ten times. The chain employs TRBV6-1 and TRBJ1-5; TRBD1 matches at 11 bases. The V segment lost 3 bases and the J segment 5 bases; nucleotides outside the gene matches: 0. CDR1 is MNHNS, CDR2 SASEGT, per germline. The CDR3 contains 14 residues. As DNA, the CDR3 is TGTGCCAGCAGTGAGGGACAGGGGGATCAGCCCCAGCATTTT. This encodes CASSEGQGDQPQHF.

CDR3 sequence reads: CAIGPAFMHTIYF. DNA of the CDR3: TGTGCCATCGGACCGGCCTTTATGCACACCATATATTTT. The rearrangement links TRBV10-3 to TRBJ1-3; the D is unclear. Germline V gene sequence: CDR1 ENHRY, CDR2 SYGVKD. The CDR3 is made up of 13 amino acids. The germline V and J ends were trimmed by 8 bases and 8 bases, with 16 bases remaining between them.

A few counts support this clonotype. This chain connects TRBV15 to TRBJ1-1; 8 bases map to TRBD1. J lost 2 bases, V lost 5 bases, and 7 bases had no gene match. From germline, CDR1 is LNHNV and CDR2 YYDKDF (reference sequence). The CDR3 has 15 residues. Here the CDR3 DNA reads TGTGCCACCAGCCCCCTGACAGGGGTCAACACTGAAGCTTTCTTT. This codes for CATSPLTGVNTEAFF.

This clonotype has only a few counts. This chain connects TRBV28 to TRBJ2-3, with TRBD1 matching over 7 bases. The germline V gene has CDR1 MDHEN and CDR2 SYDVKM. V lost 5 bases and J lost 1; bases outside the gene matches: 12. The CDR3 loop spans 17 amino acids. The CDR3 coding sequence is TGTGCCAGCAGTGCCCGACAGGGAACCCGAGGCACAGATACGCAGTATTTT. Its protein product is CASSARQGTRGTDTQYF.

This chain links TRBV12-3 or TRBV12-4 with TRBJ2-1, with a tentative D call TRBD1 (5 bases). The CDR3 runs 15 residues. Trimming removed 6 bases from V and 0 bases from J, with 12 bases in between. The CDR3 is CASSRQLASYNEQFF. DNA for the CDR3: TGTGCCAGCAGCCGACAGTTAGCCTCCTACAATGAGCAGTTCTTC.

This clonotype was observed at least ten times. This CDR3 reads CASSLGVQEWVGETQYF. The CDR3 DNA sequence: TGTGCCAGCAGCTTAGGGGTCCAGGAATGGGTCGGAGAGACCCAGTACTTC. The chain employs TRBV7-2 and TRBJ2-5, with D uncertain. The length of the CDR3 is 17 residues. V was clipped by 1 base and J by 4 bases, with 19 bases between them. Germline CDR1 reads SGHTA; CDR2 reads FQGNSA.

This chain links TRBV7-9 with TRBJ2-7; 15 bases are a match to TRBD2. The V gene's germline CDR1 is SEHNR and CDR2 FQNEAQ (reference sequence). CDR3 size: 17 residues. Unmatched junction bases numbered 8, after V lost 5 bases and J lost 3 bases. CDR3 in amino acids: CASSDGTSGGRVYEQYV. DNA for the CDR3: TGTGCCAGCAGCGATGGGACTAGCGGGGGGCGGGTCTACGAGCAGTACGTC.